Given below is one T cell receptor (beta chain) in context. Measured with immunoSEQ multiplex PCR; TCRdb has only the in-frame clones, and not every one. The sample shows under 300,000 clones, about 87% of them seen only once. This specimen belongs to a study of blood T cell repertoires in COVID-19. In Cohort 3, a recovered donor had either two negative PCRs, clearance, or symptom resolution. What was sequenced was PBMCs or T cells enriched from blood (not recorded which). This clonotype was obtained from a woman between 50 and 59 years old who had recovered from COVID-19.

CDR3 DNA sequence: TGTGCCACCAGTGACGGCGGGAGGGCCGTCGAGACCCAGTACTTC. Encoded protein: CATSDGGRAVETQYF. The V call is TRBV24-1, the J call TRBJ2-5, with TRBD2 identical over 9 bases. The CDR3 loop spans 15 amino acids. The V gene's germline CDR1 is KGHDR and CDR2 SFDVKD. V lost 4 bases to trimming and J lost 5 bases; unmatched junction nucleotides: 7.